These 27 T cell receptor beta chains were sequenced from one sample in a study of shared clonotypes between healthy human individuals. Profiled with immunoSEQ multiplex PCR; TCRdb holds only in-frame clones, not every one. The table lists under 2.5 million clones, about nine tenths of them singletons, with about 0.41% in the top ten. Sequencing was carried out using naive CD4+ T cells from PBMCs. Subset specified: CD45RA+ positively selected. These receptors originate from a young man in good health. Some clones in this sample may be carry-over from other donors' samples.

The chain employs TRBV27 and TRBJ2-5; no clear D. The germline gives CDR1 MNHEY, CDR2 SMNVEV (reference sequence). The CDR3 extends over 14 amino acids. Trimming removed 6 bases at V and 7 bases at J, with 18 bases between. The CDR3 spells CASRPSGSTRTQYF. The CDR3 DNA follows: TGTGCCAGCAGACCCTCGGGCTCTACGCGGACCCAGTACTTC.

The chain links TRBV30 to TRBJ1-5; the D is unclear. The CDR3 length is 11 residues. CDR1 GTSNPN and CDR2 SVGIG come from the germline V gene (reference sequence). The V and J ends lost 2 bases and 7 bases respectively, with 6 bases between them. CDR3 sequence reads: CAWSTGQPQHF. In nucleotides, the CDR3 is TGTGCCTGGAGTACCGGGCAGCCCCAGCATTTT.

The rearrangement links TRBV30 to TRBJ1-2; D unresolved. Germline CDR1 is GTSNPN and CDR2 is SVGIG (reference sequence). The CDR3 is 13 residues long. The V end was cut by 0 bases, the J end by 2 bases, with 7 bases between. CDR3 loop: CAWSVRTNYGYTF. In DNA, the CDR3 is TGTGCCTGGAGTGTACGGACGAACTATGGCTACACCTTC.

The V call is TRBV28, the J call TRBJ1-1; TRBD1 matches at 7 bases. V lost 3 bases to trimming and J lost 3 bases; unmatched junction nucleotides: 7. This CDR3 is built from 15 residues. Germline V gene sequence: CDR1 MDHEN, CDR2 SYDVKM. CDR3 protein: CASSLSFQGDTEAFF. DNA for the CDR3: TGTGCCAGCAGTTTGTCTTTCCAGGGGGACACTGAAGCTTTCTTT.

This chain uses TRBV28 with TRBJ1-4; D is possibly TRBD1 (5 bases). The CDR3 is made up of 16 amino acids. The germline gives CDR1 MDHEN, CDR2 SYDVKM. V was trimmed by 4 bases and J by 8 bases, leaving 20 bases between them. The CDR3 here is CASSSVAGSMGEKLFF. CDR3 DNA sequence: TGTGCCAGCAGTTCCGTAGCAGGGAGTATGGGCGAAAAACTGTTTTTT.

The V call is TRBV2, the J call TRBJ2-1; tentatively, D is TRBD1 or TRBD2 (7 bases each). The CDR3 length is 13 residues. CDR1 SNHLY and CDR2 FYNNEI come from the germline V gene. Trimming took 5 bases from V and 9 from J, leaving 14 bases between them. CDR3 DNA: TGTGCCAGCAGTAAAACAGGGGAGGGTGAGCAGTTCTTC. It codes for CASSKTGEGEQFF.

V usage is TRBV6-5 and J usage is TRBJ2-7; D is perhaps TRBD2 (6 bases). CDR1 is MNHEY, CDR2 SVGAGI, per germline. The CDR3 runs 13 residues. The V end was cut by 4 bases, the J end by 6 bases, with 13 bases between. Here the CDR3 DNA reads TGTGCCAGCAGTTCAGGCGGAGGGAGCGAGCAGTACTTC. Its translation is CASSSGGGSEQYF.

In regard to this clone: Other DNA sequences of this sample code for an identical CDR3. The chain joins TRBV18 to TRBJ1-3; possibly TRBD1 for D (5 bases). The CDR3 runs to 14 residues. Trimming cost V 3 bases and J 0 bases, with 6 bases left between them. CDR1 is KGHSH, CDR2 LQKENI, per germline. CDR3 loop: CASSPGTSGNTIYF. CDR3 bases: TGTGCCAGCTCACCCGGGACCTCTGGAAACACCATATATTTT.

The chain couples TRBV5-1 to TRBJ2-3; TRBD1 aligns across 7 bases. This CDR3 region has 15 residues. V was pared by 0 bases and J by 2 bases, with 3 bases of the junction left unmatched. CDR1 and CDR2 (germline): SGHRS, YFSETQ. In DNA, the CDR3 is TGCGCCAGCAGCTTGGGGGACAGCTTCACAGATACGCAGTATTTT. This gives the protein CASSLGDSFTDTQYF.

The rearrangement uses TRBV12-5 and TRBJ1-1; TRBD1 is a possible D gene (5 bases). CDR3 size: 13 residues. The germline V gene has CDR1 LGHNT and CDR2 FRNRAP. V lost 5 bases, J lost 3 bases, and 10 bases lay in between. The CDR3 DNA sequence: TGTGCTAGTGGTCAAGACAGTTACACTGAAGCTTTCTTT. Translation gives CASGQDSYTEAFF.

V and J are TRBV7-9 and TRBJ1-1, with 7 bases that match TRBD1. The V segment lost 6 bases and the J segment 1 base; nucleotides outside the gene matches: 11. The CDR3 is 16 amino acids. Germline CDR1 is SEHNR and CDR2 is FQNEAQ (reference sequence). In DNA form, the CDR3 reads TGTGCCAGCAGAACCTACAGGGGCGAGAAGAACACTGAAGCTTTCTTT. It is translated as CASRTYRGEKNTEAFF.

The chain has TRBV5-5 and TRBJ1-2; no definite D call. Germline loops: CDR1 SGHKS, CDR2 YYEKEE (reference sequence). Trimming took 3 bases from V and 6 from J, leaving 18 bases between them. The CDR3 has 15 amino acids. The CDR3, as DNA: TGTGCCAGCAGCTCTCGTAGTAGAGCGGACGATGGCTACACCTTC. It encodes CASSSRSRADDGYTF.

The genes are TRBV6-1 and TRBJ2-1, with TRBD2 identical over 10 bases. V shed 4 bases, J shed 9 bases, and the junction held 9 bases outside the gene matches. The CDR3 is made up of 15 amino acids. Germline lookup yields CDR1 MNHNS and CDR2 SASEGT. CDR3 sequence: CASSGYLAGDGEQFF. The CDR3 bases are TGTGCCAGCAGTGGGTACCTAGCGGGAGATGGTGAGCAGTTCTTC.

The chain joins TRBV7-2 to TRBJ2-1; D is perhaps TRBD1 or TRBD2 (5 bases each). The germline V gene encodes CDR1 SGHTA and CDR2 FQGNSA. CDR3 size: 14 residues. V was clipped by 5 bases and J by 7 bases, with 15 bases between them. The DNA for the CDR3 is TGTGCCAGCAGCCGGGACCCTAGTCGAAATGAGCAGTTCTTC. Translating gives CASSRDPSRNEQFF.

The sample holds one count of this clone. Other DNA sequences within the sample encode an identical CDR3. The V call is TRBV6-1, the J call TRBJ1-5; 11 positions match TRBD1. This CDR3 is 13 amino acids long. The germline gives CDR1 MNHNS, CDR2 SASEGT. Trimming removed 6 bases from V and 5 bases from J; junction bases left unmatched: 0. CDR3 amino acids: CASRGQGDQPQHF. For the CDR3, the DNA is TGTGCCAGCAGGGGACAGGGGGATCAGCCCCAGCATTTT.

The CDR3 sequence is CASSNSGNSYNEQFF. Written as DNA, the CDR3 is TGCGCCAGCAGCAATAGCGGGAACTCCTACAATGAGCAGTTCTTC. This chain uses TRBV5-1 with TRBJ2-1, with TRBD2 matching 8 bases. The CDR3 extends over 15 amino acids. V was pared by 4 bases and J by 0 bases, with 3 bases of the junction left unmatched. CDR1 and CDR2 from the germline V gene are SGHRS and YFSETQ.

CDR3 nucleotide sequence: TGCGCCAGCACTATGGGGACTAGCGGGCCCTACGAGCAGTACTTC. It yields the protein CASTMGTSGPYEQYF. The V and J genes are TRBV5-1 and TRBJ2-7; TRBD2 aligns across 12 bases. J gave up 2 bases and V 6 bases, and 6 bases lay outside the gene matches. CDR3 size: 15 residues. The germline V gene has CDR1 SGHRS and CDR2 YFSETQ.

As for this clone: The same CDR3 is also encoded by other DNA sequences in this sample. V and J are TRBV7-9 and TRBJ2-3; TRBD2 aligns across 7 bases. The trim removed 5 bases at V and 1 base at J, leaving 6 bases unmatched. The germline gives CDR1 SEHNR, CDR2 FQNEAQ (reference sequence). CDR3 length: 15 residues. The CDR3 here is CASSLGLAGTDTQYF. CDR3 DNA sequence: TGTGCCAGCAGCCTGGGCCTAGCGGGCACAGATACGCAGTATTTT.

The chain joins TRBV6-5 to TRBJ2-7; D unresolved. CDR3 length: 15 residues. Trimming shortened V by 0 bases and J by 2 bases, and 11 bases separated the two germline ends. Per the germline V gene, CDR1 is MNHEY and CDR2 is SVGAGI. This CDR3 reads CASSYSTGQTYEQYF. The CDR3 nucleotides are TGTGCCAGCAGTTACTCGACGGGTCAGACCTACGAGCAGTACTTC.

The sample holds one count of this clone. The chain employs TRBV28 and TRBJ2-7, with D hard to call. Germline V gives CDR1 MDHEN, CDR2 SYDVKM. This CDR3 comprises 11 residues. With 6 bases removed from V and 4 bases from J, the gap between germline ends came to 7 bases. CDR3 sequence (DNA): TGTGCCAGCAGCCGTAAATACGAGCAGTACTTC. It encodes CASSRKYEQYF.

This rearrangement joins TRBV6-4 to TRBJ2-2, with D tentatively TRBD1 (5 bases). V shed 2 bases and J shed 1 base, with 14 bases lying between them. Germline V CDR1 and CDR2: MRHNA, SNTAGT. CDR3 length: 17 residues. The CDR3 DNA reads TGTGCCAGCAGTGACCCCCATGGGGCGCAGAACACCGGGGAGCTGTTTTTT. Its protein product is CASSDPHGAQNTGELFF.

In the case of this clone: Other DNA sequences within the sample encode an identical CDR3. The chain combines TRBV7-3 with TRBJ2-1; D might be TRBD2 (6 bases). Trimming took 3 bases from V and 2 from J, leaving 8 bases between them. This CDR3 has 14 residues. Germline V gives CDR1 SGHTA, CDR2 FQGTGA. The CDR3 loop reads CASSLGGTYNEQFF. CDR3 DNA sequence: TGTGCCAGCAGCTTGGGCGGGACCTACAATGAGCAGTTCTTC.

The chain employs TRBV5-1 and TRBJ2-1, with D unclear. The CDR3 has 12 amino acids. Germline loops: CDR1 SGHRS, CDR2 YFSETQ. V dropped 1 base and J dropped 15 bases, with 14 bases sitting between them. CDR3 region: CASSLTLSSPFF. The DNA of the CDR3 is TGCGCCAGCAGCTTGACCCTCTCCTCCCCGTTCTTC.

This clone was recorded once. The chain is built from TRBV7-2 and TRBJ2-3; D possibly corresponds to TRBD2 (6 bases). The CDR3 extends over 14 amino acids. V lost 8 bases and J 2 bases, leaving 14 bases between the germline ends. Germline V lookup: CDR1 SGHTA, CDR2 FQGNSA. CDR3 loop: CASRVGTPTDTQYF. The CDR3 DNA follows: TGTGCCAGCCGAGTCGGGACTCCCACAGATACGCAGTATTTT.

This chain's CDR3 is CASSPQGEANVLTF. CDR3 bases: TGTGCCAGCTCACCACAGGGGGAGGCCAACGTCCTGACTTTC. V gene TRBV18 combines with J gene TRBJ2-6; D might be TRBD1 (6 bases). Germline V gene lookup returns CDR1 KGHSH and CDR2 LQKENI. There are 14 residues in the CDR3. Trimming removed 1 base at V and 6 bases at J, with 7 bases between.

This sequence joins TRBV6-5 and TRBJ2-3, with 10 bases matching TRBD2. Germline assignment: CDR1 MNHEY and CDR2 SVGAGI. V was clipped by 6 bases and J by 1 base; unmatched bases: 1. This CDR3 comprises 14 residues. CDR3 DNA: TGTGCCAGCAGCGGGACTAGCGGCACAGATACGCAGTATTTT. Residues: CASSGTSGTDTQYF.

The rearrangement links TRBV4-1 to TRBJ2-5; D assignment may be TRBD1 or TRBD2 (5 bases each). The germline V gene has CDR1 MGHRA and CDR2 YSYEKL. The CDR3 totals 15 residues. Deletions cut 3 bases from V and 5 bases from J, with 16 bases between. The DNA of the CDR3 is TGCGCCAGCAGCCAGCCTTGGGGGAGATCGGAGACCCAGTACTTC. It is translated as CASSQPWGRSETQYF.